The T cell receptor beta chain under discussion was sequenced for a study of blood T cell repertoires in COVID-19. This clone was counted a single time. The germline V gene encodes CDR1 LGHNA and CDR2 YSLEER. V shed 1 base and J shed 1 base, with 9 bases lying between them. This CDR3 is 15 amino acids long. Sequencing used immunoSEQ multiplex PCR; TCRdb keeps in-frame clones, though not all of them. The table lists roughly 160,000 clones, around 90% of them singletons. The rearrangement links TRBV4-3 to TRBJ2-3; D might be TRBD2 (5 bases). The source of this sequence is a man in his fifties who had recovered from COVID-19. The sample taken for sequencing was peripheral blood. CDR3 in DNA: TGCGCCAGCAGCCAAGTCGGTAGCGGCACAGATACGCAGTATTTT. This gives the protein CASSQVGSGTDTQYF.